What follows is one T cell receptor beta chain and its context. Its cognate antigen is unknown. The PCR ran on 60 Vbeta and 13 Jbeta primers. Authors' processing steps: In a later analysis, the count reached some 73 million unique TCR beta chains, with roughly 12 million shared. Some clones are missing from TCRdb's copy, which holds only in-frame ones; the method was immunoSEQ multiplex PCR. V, J and clone size are taken as reported in that table, and D and trimming were inferred from the DNA itself. The sample's table shows some 28,000 clones. The CDR3 extends over 12 amino acids. CDR1 and CDR2 (germline): SEHNR, FQNEAQ (reference sequence). Trimming removed 6 bases from V and 8 bases from J; junction bases left unmatched: 4. These data belong to a study of cytomegalovirus exposure and HLA in healthy donors. The wider study: Of approximately 400 genotyped donors, about 80% clustered with self-reported Caucasian donors. Study-wide findings and caveats: There were 150 or so TCR beta chains listed as cytomegalovirus-associated.

Among the donors, all were healthy bone marrow donors. The clonotype was recovered from a man aged 25 to 40 in good health and CMV-seronegative. This chain links TRBV7-9 with TRBJ2-1; TRBD1 agrees at 7 bases. The specimen sequenced was PBMCs. DNA of the CDR3: TGTGCCAGCAGATACAGGGGATATGAGCAGTTCTTC. Translating it yields CASRYRGYEQFF. Drawing the rest from reference TRBV7-9 and TRBJ2-1, the complete variable domain is DTGVSQNPRHKITKRGQNVTFRCDPISEHNRLYWYRQTLGQGPEFLTYFQNEAQLEKSRLLSDRFSAERPKGSFSTLEIQRTEQGDSAMYLCASRYRGYEQFFGPGTRLTVL.